These 3 T cell receptor beta chains share one sample of origin, sequenced in a study of blood T cell repertoires in COVID-19. Some clones are missing from TCRdb's copy, which holds only in-frame ones; the method was immunoSEQ multiplex PCR. In the table there are more than 70,000 clones, over 80% of which are singletons. The sequenced sample consisted of peripheral blood. These receptors originate from a man aged 45-60 years with active COVID-19.

The chain employs TRBV27 and TRBJ2-5; TRBD1 matches at 10 bases. The CDR3 contains 14 residues. Germline V gene sequence: CDR1 MNHEY, CDR2 SMNVEV (reference sequence). The V and J ends lost 6 bases and 5 bases, in that order; junction bases with no gene match: 6. The CDR3: CASSDRGQGETQYF. As DNA, the CDR3 is TGTGCCAGCAGCGACAGGGGGCAGGGGGAGACCCAGTACTTC.

This sequence joins TRBV19 and TRBJ1-1; D is ambiguous. The CDR3 runs 13 residues. Germline V gene sequence: CDR1 LNHDA, CDR2 SQIVND (reference sequence). Trimming stripped 8 bases from V and 0 bases from J, with 10 bases between. CDR3 DNA: TGTGCCAGTTTGTCTCGGGTGAACACTGAAGCTTTCTTT. Encoded protein: CASLSRVNTEAFF.

The genes are TRBV18 and TRBJ2-1; TRBD2 might be the D (5 bases). The germline gives CDR1 KGHSH, CDR2 LQKENI. V lost 3 bases and J 4 bases, leaving 13 bases between the germline ends. The length of the CDR3 is 15 residues. The CDR3 sequence: CASSPRTAQYNEQFF. In DNA, the CDR3 is TGTGCCAGCTCACCGAGGACTGCACAATACAATGAGCAGTTCTTC.